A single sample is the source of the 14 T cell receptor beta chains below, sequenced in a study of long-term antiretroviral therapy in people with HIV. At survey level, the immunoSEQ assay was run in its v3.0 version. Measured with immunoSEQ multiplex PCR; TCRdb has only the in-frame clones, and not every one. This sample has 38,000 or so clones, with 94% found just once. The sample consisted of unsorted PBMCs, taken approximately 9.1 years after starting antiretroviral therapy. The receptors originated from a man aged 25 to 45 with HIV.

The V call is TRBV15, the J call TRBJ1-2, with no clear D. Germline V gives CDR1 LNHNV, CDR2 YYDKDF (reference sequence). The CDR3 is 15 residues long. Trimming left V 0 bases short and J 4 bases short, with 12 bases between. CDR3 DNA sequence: TGTGCCACCAGCAGAGATAATTCGGGTTTCTATGGCTACACCTTC. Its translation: CATSRDNSGFYGYTF.

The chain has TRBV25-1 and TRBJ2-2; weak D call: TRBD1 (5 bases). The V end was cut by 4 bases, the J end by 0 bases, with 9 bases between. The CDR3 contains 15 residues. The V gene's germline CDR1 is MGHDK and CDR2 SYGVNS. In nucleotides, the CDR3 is TGTGCCAGCAGTGGACAGTTCGCGAACACCGGGGAGCTGTTTTTT. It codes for CASSGQFANTGELFF.

CDR3 nucleotides: TGTGCCAGTAGTATCTTCAATCAGCCCCAGCATTTT. It specifies CASSIFNQPQHF. J is TRBJ1-5 and V is TRBV19; D gene unclear. Germline lookup yields CDR1 LNHDA and CDR2 SQIVND (reference sequence). The CDR3 loop spans 12 amino acids. Trimming stripped 3 bases from V and 3 bases from J, with 3 bases between.

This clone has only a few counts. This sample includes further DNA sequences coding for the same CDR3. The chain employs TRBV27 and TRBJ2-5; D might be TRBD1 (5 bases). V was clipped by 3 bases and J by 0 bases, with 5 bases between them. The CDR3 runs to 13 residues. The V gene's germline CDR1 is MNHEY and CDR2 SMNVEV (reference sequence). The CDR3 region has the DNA TGTGCCAGCAGTTTGGGGCACCAAGAGACCCAGTACTTC. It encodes CASSLGHQETQYF.

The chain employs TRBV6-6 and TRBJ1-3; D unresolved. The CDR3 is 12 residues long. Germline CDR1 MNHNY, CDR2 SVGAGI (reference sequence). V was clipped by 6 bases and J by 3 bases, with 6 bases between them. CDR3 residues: CASRVFGNTIYF. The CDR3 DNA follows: TGTGCCAGCAGGGTGTTTGGAAACACCATATATTTT.

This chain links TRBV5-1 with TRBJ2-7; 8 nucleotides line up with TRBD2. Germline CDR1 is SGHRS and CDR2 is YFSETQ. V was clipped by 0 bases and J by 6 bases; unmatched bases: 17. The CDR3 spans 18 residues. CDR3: CASSLAGARRRTSFEQYF. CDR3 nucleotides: TGCGCCAGCAGCTTGGCCGGGGCCCGGCGGCGGACTAGCTTCGAGCAGTACTTC.

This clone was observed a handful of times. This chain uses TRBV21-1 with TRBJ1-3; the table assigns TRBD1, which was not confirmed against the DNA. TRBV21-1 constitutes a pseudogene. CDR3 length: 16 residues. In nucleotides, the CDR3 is TGTGCCAGCAGCAATGGCCCGACAGTCTCTGGAAACACCATATATTTT. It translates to CASSNGPTVSGNTIYF.

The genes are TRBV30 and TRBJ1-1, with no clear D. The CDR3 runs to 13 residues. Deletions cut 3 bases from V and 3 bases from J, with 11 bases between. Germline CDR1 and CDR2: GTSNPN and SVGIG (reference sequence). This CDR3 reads CAWSLSGDTEAFF. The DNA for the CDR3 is TGTGCCTGGAGCCTCTCCGGAGACACTGAAGCTTTCTTT.

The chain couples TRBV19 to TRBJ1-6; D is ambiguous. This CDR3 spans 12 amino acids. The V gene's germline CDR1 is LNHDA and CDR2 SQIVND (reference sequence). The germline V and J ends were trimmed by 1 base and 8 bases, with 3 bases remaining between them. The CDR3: CASSIGDSPLHF. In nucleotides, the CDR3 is TGTGCCAGTAGTATAGGTGATTCACCCCTCCACTTT.

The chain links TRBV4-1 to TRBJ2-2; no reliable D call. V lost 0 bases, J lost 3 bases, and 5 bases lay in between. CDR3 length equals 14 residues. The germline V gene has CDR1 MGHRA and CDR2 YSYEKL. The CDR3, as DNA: TGCGCCAGCAGCCAAGATCGGGACACCGGGGAGCTGTTTTTT. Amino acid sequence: CASSQDRDTGELFF.

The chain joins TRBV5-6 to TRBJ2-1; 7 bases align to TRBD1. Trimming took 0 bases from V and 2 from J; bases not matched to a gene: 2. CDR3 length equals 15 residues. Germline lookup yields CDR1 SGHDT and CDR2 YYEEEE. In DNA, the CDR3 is TGTGCCAGCAGCTTGGGTGACAGGGCCTACAATGAGCAGTTCTTC. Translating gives CASSLGDRAYNEQFF.

The CDR3 loop reads CASSLDLLNTEAFF. The CDR3 nucleotides are TGCGCCAGCAGCTTGGACCTACTGAACACTGAAGCTTTCTTT. The rearrangement uses TRBV5-1 and TRBJ1-1; D remains unclear. CDR1 and CDR2 from the germline V gene are SGHRS and YFSETQ. V lost 0 bases and J lost 0, with 6 bases in between. The CDR3 loop spans 14 amino acids.

The CDR3 DNA follows: TGTGCCAGCGGGGTTAGCTATGGCTACACCTTC. Protein sequence: CASGVSYGYTF. The chain recombines TRBV2 with TRBJ1-2; D is undetermined. CDR1 and CDR2 from the germline V gene are SNHLY and FYNNEI. V was clipped by 8 bases and J by 4 bases, with 8 bases between them. This CDR3 contains 11 residues.

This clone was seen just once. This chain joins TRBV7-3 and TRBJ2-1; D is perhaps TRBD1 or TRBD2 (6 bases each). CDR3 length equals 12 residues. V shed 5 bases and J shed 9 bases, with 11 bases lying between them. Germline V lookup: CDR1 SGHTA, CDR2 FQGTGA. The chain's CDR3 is CASSPGASEQFF. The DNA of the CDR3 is TGTGCCAGCAGCCCGGGGGCGAGTGAGCAGTTCTTC.